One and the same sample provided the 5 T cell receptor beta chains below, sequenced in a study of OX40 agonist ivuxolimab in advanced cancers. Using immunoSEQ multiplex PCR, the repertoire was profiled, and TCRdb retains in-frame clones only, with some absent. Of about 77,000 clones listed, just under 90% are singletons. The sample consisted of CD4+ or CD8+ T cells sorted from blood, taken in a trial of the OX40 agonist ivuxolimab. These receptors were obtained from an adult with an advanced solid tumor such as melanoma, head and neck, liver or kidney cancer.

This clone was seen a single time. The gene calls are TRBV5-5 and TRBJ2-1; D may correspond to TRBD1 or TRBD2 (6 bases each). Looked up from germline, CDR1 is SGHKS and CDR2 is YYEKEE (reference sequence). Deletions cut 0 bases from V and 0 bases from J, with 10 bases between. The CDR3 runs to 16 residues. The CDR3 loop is CASSLVGGSSYNEQFF. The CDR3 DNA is TGTGCCAGCAGCTTGGTAGGGGGGAGCTCCTACAATGAGCAGTTCTTC.

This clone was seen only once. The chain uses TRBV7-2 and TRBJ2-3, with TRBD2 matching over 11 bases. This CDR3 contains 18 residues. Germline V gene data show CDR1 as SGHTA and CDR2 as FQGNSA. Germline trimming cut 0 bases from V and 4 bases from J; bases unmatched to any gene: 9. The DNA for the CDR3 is TGTGCCAGCAGCTTAGCTTTAGCGGGGGGGCGGGGCCCAGATACGCAGTATTTT. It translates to CASSLALAGGRGPDTQYF.

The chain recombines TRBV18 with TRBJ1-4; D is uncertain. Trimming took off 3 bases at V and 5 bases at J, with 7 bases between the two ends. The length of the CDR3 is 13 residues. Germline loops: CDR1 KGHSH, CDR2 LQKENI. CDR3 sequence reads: CASSPSLNEKLFF. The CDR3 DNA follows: TGTGCCAGCTCACCCTCCCTCAATGAAAAACTGTTTTTT.

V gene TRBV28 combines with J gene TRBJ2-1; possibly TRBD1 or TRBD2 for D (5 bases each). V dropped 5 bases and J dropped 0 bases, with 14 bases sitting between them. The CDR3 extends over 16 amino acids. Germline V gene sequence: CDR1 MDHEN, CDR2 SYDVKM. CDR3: CASSLGRMSSYNEQFF. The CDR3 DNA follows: TGTGCCAGCAGTCTGGGACGGATGAGCTCCTACAATGAGCAGTTCTTC.

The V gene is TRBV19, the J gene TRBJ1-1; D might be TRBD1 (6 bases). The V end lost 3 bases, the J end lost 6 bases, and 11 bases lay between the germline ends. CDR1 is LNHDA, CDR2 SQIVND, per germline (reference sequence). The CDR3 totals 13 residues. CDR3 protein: CASSIRGFPEAFF. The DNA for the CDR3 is TGTGCCAGTAGTATCAGGGGTTTCCCTGAAGCTTTCTTT.